The 6 T cell receptor beta chains below were found in one sample sequenced in a study of blood T cell repertoires in COVID-19. TCRdb's copy holds only in-frame clones and misses some; the assay was immunoSEQ multiplex PCR. The top ten clones hold about an eighth of a sample with 50,000 to 60,000 clones, 85% of them seen once. Sequences were obtained from peripheral blood. These receptors all stem from a human donor in a cohort sampled during active COVID-19.

The chain couples TRBV28 to TRBJ1-1; maybe TRBD1 (5 bases). The CDR3 covers 15 residues. Trimming pared 3 bases from V and 0 bases from J, leaving 11 bases between. Germline CDR1 MDHEN, CDR2 SYDVKM. DNA of the CDR3: TGTGCCAGCAGTTTCGGGGGAGGGATGAACACTGAAGCTTTCTTT. Protein sequence: CASSFGGGMNTEAFF.

The chain combines TRBV3-1 (or the pseudogene TRBV3-2) with TRBJ2-2; no clear D. Germline V gives CDR1 LGHDT, CDR2 YNNKEL (reference sequence). This CDR3 is built from 16 residues. Trimming removed 3 bases at V and 5 bases at J, with 16 bases between. The CDR3 bases are TGTGCCAGCAGCCATATGACTCTAAGCCAGACCGGGGAGCTGTTTTTT. Amino acids: CASSHMTLSQTGELFF.

The chain uses TRBV20-1 and TRBJ2-7; 7 nucleotides line up with TRBD1. The ends lost 3 bases at V and 3 bases at J; junction bases unmatched: 11. CDR1 DFQATT and CDR2 SNEGSKA come from the germline V gene (reference sequence). The CDR3 runs to 15 residues. The CDR3 DNA reads TGCAGTGCTAGTCTACCCTGGGACAGCTACTACGAGCAGTACTTC. This gives the protein CSASLPWDSYYEQYF.

The chain employs TRBV30 and TRBJ2-5, with D possibly TRBD2 on 7 matching bases. Germline V gives CDR1 GTSNPN, CDR2 SVGIG (reference sequence). Trimming left V 7 bases short and J 5 bases short, with 17 bases between. CDR3 size: 13 residues. The CDR3 sequence is CASRTGGSETQYF. CDR3 bases: TGTGCCTCCCGGACGGGGGGCTCGGAGACCCAGTACTTC.

The chain employs TRBV9 and TRBJ2-2; possibly TRBD2 for D (6 bases). The germline CDR1 and CDR2 sequences are SGDLS and YYNGEE. The V end lost 0 bases, the J end lost 7 bases, and 19 bases lay between the germline ends. The CDR3 has 17 amino acids. The CDR3 here is CASSVELGGIANGELFF. As DNA, the CDR3 is TGTGCCAGCAGCGTAGAGTTGGGCGGGATAGCTAACGGGGAGCTGTTTTTT. The full variable domain, completed using reference TRBV9 and TRBJ2-2, is DSGVTQTPKHLITATGQRVTLRCSPRSGDLSVYWYQQSLDQGLQFLIQYYNGEERAKGNILERFSAQQFPDLHSELNLSSLELGDSALYFCASSVELGGIANGELFFGEGSRLTVL.

This rearrangement joins TRBV25-1 to TRBJ1-2; TRBD1 aligns across 7 bases. The CDR3 covers 13 residues. Germline trimming cut 6 bases from V and 2 bases from J; bases unmatched to any gene: 3. Germline loops: CDR1 MGHDK, CDR2 SYGVNS. The CDR3 DNA reads as TGTGCCAGCAGGGGGACAGACAACTATGGCTACACCTTC. Translated, it gives CASRGTDNYGYTF.